This T cell receptor beta chain comes out of a study of blood T cell repertoires in COVID-19. Whole-study context: COVID-19 samples from acute and convalescent phases originated in the United States, Italy and Spain. Sample material is recorded as cDNA or gDNA derived from T cells, B-cell-depleted T cells, or PBMCs.

V was shortened by 5 bases and J by 0 bases, with 13 bases between the two germline ends. The CDR3 is 14 amino acids. CDR1 and CDR2 from the germline V gene are SQVTM and ANQGSEA. Measured with immunoSEQ multiplex PCR; TCRdb has only the in-frame clones, and not every one. Of tens of thousands of clones in the sample, around 79% are singletons; the top ten hold 32%. This clone was observed many times. The source material was peripheral blood. V gene TRBV29-1 combines with J gene TRBJ1-1, with D tentatively TRBD1 (5 bases). The receptor was isolated from a human donor in a cohort sampled during active COVID-19. The CDR3 here is CSVIQAEMNTEAFF. The CDR3, as DNA: TGCAGCGTTATACAGGCAGAGATGAACACTGAAGCTTTCTTT.